This TCR beta chain was found in a study of T cell clusters in autoimmune cytopenias (dated 2019 in TCRdb). Study-wide context: Per sample, TRB sequencing gave a median depth of about 53,000 reads and a median of 2,350 distinct TRB clonotypes. In autoimmune cytopenia patients, peripheral blood TRB and IGH repertoires were sequenced during active disease and over treatment follow-up, together with healthy, CLL and autoimmune hepatitis controls. The study aimed to test whether autoimmune cytopenia patients carry a disease-specific immune repertoire signature usable as a blood-based biomarker. Summary of the overall study and its limitations: A lack of physiological T cell clusters in primary autoimmune cytopenia patients was suggested by GLIPH, as 51 clusters were found to be exclusive to healthy donors versus 15 to 20 exclusive to patients. The cluster-lack signature was not observed for secondary cytopenia versus CLL, as the signature was apparently masked by the dominant lymphoma-associated repertoire. The T cell clusters were only ever defined in silico, so experimental validation of their functional role was still needed. Healthy donors showed almost three-fold more exclusive TRB clusters than active autoimmune hepatitis patients, consistent with an autoimmunity-wide signature. TRB repertoire shifts, with less even repertoires observed in secondary cytopenia and CLL, were mostly attributed to lymphoma bias rather than autoimmunity.

Multiplex PCR with a touch-down protocol amplified TRB rearrangements, with the TRB-A and TRB-B primer pools combined in a single tube. Illumina adapters and sample indices were added to the amplicons through two consecutive PCR reactions performed with Phusion HS II polymerase. The amplicons were gel-purified using the NucleoSpin Gel and PCR Clean-up kit, after which quantification was performed by Qubit and quality was checked on an Agilent 2100 Bioanalyzer. Libraries were sequenced on an Illumina MiSeq using 600-cycle, single-indexed, paired-end runs. For the original study's pipeline: TRB reads were aligned and assembled with MiXCR version 2.1.12 using the default MiXCR reference library. A clone was defined by each unique CDR3 nucleotide sequence, and the analysis included only productive sequences supported by at least two reads. Repertoire diversity was assessed with alpha-parameterized diversity profiles (alpha 0 to 5), including the Shannon (alpha 1) and Simpson (alpha 2) indices, which were computed with an R script. The tcR package was used to compute combinatorial TRB VJ usage, which was then compared between cohorts by principal component analysis with ade4. GLIPH clustering of TCRbeta CDR3s was carried out on cohort pairs matched by age and read depth, and cluster frequencies were compared by Wilcoxon test. TCRdb reprocessed the reads and assigns one entry to each CDR3 protein sequence, leaving out DNA. Here the V and J calls rest on TCRdb's processing, not on the authors' analysis. This sample's table has entries for around 7,000 distinct CDR3 sequences. The ten largest clones add up to roughly 28% of the sample.

The CDR3 runs 14 amino acids, cysteine and phenylalanine included. No DNA sequence was recorded. Per sample, about 250 ng of peripheral blood genomic DNA, around 40,000 genome equivalents, was used for TRB amplification. Concerning this clonotype itself: Its antigen is still unknown.

The source material was peripheral blood. The receptor was derived from a human donor with an autoimmune cytopenia or autoimmune hepatitis (not recorded which). The chain links TRBV12-3 or TRBV12-4 with TRBJ2-3; TCRdb calls TRBD1, which cannot be checked without DNA. The CDR3 sequence is CASRPDRNTDTQYF.